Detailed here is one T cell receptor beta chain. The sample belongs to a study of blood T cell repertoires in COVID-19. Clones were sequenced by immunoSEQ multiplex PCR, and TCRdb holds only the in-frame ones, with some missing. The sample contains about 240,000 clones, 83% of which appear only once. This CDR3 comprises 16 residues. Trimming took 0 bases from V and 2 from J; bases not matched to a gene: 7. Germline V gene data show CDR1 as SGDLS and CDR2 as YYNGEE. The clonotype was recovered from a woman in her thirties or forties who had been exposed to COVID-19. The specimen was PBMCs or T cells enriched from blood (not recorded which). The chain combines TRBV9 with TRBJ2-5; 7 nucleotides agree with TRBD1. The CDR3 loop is CASSVGIGGLQETQYF. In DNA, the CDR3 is TGTGCCAGCAGCGTAGGGATAGGGGGCCTACAAGAGACCCAGTACTTC.